The rows below give T cell receptor beta chains drawn from one sample of a study of blood T cell repertoires in COVID-19. Sequencing was performed with immunoSEQ multiplex PCR; in TCRdb, only in-frame clones are kept and a portion is missing. The data show roughly 350,000 clones, roughly 85% seen once. Sequencing was carried out using peripheral blood. The receptor source for this set is a woman aged 18-29 years with acute or convalescent COVID-19. The CDR3 runs from the conserved cysteine through the conserved F or W. The order of the fields is clone size, V gene, J gene, CDR3 length, D gene, CDR3 DNA, CDR3 protein. D genes are given only for firm matches. The size of a clone is reported for some rows only, either as once, few or many, or as a class for expanded clones.

clone_size: -
v_call: TRBV12-3/TRBV12-4
j_call: TRBJ1-4
cdr3_length: 13
d_call: -
cdr3_nt: TGTGCCAGCAGGAAGGGGTCGGATGAAAAACTGTTTTTT
cdr3_aa: CASRKGSDEKLFF

clone_size: -
v_call: TRBV4-2
j_call: TRBJ1-2
cdr3_length: 13
d_call: -
cdr3_nt: TGTGCCAGCAGCCACGGTCCTGACAACGGCTACACCTTC
cdr3_aa: CASSHGPDNGYTF

clone_size: -
v_call: TRBV7-6
j_call: TRBJ1-1
cdr3_length: 14
d_call: TRBD1
cdr3_nt: TGTGCCAGCAGCGCGCGGACAGGCGACACTGAAGCTTTCTTT
cdr3_aa: CASSARTGDTEAFF

clone_size: once
v_call: TRBV24-1
j_call: TRBJ2-1
cdr3_length: 16
d_call: TRBD2
cdr3_nt: TGTGCCACCAGTGATGCAAGCGGGAGGGGTTACAATGAGCAGTTCTTC
cdr3_aa: CATSDASGRGYNEQFF

clone_size: -
v_call: TRBV7-2
j_call: TRBJ1-2
cdr3_length: 13
d_call: TRBD1
cdr3_nt: TGTGCCAGCAGCGTTGACAGGGCCTACGGCTACACCTTC
cdr3_aa: CASSVDRAYGYTF

clone_size: -
v_call: TRBV5-1
j_call: TRBJ2-7
cdr3_length: 14
d_call: TRBD1
cdr3_nt: TGCGCCAGCAGCTTGGAAGGGGACAGATACGAGCAGTACTTC
cdr3_aa: CASSLEGDRYEQYF

clone_size: -
v_call: TRBV19
j_call: TRBJ1-4
cdr3_length: 14
d_call: TRBD1
cdr3_nt: TGTGCCAGTAGTTACAGGGGGCTAAAGGAAAAACTGTTTTTT
cdr3_aa: CASSYRGLKEKLFF

clone_size: -
v_call: TRBV18
j_call: TRBJ2-7
cdr3_length: 16
d_call: -
cdr3_nt: TGTGCCAGCTCACCGCCTATTGATTACAGGGTAGGCGAGCAGTACTTC
cdr3_aa: CASSPPIDYRVGEQYF

clone_size: -
v_call: TRBV30
j_call: TRBJ1-1
cdr3_length: 13
d_call: -
cdr3_nt: TGTGCCTGGAGTGTTGGAGGTTATACTGAAGCTTTCTTT
cdr3_aa: CAWSVGGYTEAFF

clone_size: -
v_call: TRBV7-2
j_call: TRBJ2-7
cdr3_length: 18
d_call: TRBD2
cdr3_nt: TGTGCCAGCAGCTTACGGACTAGCGGGGGTTTGAGCTCCTACGAGCAGTACTTC
cdr3_aa: CASSLRTSGGLSSYEQYF

clone_size: -
v_call: TRBV7-3
j_call: TRBJ1-6
cdr3_length: 14
d_call: -
cdr3_nt: TGTGCCAGCAGCTTAGGGGGAGGTAATTCACCCCTCCACTTT
cdr3_aa: CASSLGGGNSPLHF

clone_size: -
v_call: TRBV7-2
j_call: TRBJ2-1
cdr3_length: 17
d_call: TRBD2
cdr3_nt: TGTGCCAGCAGCTTAGTTTCGAGCGGGGGGGGTTACAATGAGCAGTTCTTC
cdr3_aa: CASSLVSSGGGYNEQFF

clone_size: -
v_call: TRBV5-1
j_call: TRBJ2-5
cdr3_length: 15
d_call: TRBD2
cdr3_nt: TGCGCCAGCAGCTTGGATGGACTAGCCCAAGAGACCCAGTACTTC
cdr3_aa: CASSLDGLAQETQYF

clone_size: few
v_call: TRBV2
j_call: TRBJ1-2
cdr3_length: 17
d_call: TRBD1
cdr3_nt: TGTGCCAGCAGTGTCCTGGACAGGGAATCGGGTTCTCACGGCTACACCTTC
cdr3_aa: CASSVLDRESGSHGYTF

clone_size: -
v_call: TRBV6-5
j_call: TRBJ2-3
cdr3_length: 14
d_call: TRBD1
cdr3_nt: TGTGCCAGCAGGAGGGACAGGGCAGGAGATACGCAGTATTTT
cdr3_aa: CASRRDRAGDTQYF

clone_size: -
v_call: TRBV24-1
j_call: TRBJ1-4
cdr3_length: 22
d_call: -
cdr3_nt: TGTGCCACCAGTGGCCCCATCCGAGATGAGACAGTAAACTCTTTCCTGAATGAAAAACTGTTTTTT
cdr3_aa: CATSGPIRDETVNSFLNEKLFF